The 32 T cell receptor beta chains reported below all come from one sample, sequenced in a study of radiotherapy plus CTLA-4 blockade in lung cancer. Using immunoSEQ multiplex PCR, the repertoire was profiled, and TCRdb retains in-frame clones only, with some absent. Of some 96,000 clones detected, around 90% appear once; the ten largest clones hold about 5.3%. Source: peripheral blood, taken from a patient treated with radiotherapy plus ipilimumab. The receptor set was obtained from a human donor with non-small cell lung cancer that progressed on radiotherapy plus ipilimumab.

The gene calls are TRBV5-1 and TRBJ2-2, with D perhaps assigned TRBD1 or TRBD2 (5 bases each). Trimming pared 0 bases from V and 8 bases from J, leaving 8 bases between. The CDR3 consists of 13 residues. CDR1 is SGHRS and CDR2 is YFSETQ in the germline V gene. The DNA of the CDR3 is TGCGCCAGCAGCTTGGACGGGGCTGGGGAGCTGTTTTTT. Its translation is CASSLDGAGELFF.

The rearrangement joins TRBV10-3 to TRBJ2-2, with 13 nucleotides matching TRBD2. The CDR3 spans 15 residues. Germline V gene sequence: CDR1 ENHRY, CDR2 SYGVKD. V lost 5 bases and J lost 5; bases outside the gene matches: 2. The CDR3 reads CAISKGLAGTGELFF. In DNA, the CDR3 is TGTGCCATCAGTAAGGGACTAGCGGGGACCGGGGAGCTGTTTTTT.

This clone was detected only once. CDR3 sequence reads: CASSLGGGFSYNEQFF. CDR3 coding DNA: TGCGCCAGCAGCTTGGGGGGAGGATTCTCCTACAATGAGCAGTTCTTC. V and J are TRBV5-1 and TRBJ2-1; TRBD2 might be the D (6 bases). The CDR3 spans 16 residues. Germline V gene lookup returns CDR1 SGHRS and CDR2 YFSETQ. Trimming stripped 0 bases from V and 0 bases from J, with 10 bases between. The whole variable domain, remainder taken from reference TRBV5-1 and TRBJ2-1, is KAGVTQTPRYLIKTRGQQVTLSCSPISGHRSVSWYQQTPGQGLQFLFEYFSETQRNKGNFPGRFSGRQFSNSRSEMNVSTLELGDSALYLCASSLGGGFSYNEQFFGPGTRLTVL.

This clone was observed a handful of times. CDR3 DNA: TGTGCCAGCAGCGAGGGGGCAAGGGAAAAACTGTTTTTT. Translating gives CASSEGAREKLFF. V and J are TRBV9 and TRBJ1-4; 7 nucleotides agree with TRBD1. With 3 bases clipped from V and 8 bases from J, the junction kept 4 bases outside the gene matches. CDR1 is SGDLS, CDR2 YYNGEE, per germline. This CDR3 spans 13 amino acids. Together with reference TRBV9 and TRBJ1-4, the CDR3 gives the full variable domain: DSGVTQTPKHLITATGQRVTLRCSPRSGDLSVYWYQQSLDQGLQFLIQYYNGEERAKGNILERFSAQQFPDLHSELNLSSLELGDSALYFCASSEGAREKLFFGSGTQLSVL.

This clone was seen once. In DNA, the CDR3 is TGTGCCAGTAGGGCCGATGCGGTGTCTGAAAAACTGTTTTTT. Protein product: CASRADAVSEKLFF. V and J are TRBV19 and TRBJ1-4; D is undetermined. The germline V and J ends were trimmed by 6 bases and 7 bases, with 15 bases remaining between them. This CDR3 comprises 14 residues. CDR1 and CDR2 from the germline V gene are LNHDA and SQIVND (reference sequence).

This clone was counted between two and nine times. This rearrangement joins TRBV11-3 to TRBJ2-5; D is ambiguous. V was cut by 4 bases and J by 1 base, with 16 bases left in between. Germline CDR1 is SGHNT and CDR2 is YENEEA. The CDR3 covers 16 residues. CDR3 loop: CASSSGPGPSQETQYF. The CDR3 coding sequence is TGTGCCAGCAGCTCCGGCCCGGGCCCATCCCAAGAGACCCAGTACTTC.

The DNA for the CDR3 is TGTGCCAGCAGCCAAGATCGCCGCGAGTGGGGCGAGCAGTACTTC. It specifies CASSQDRREWGEQYF. The rearrangement links TRBV4-2 to TRBJ2-7; D not resolved. This CDR3 is 15 amino acids long. Trimming pared 0 bases from V and 6 bases from J, leaving 15 bases between. CDR1 LGHNA and CDR2 YNFKEQ come from the germline V gene.

This clone was seen a single time. J is TRBJ2-5 and V is TRBV5-4; 7 bases align to TRBD2. CDR1 is SGHNT and CDR2 is YYREEE in the germline V gene (reference sequence). V lost 2 bases to trimming and J lost 5 bases; unmatched junction nucleotides: 6. The length of the CDR3 is 14 residues. As DNA, the CDR3 is TGTGCCAGCAGCTTACGGGGAGGGGAGGAGACCCAGTACTTC. It is translated as CASSLRGGEETQYF. Full variable domain (remainder filled in from reference TRBV5-4 and TRBJ2-5): ETGVTQSPTHLIKTRGQQVTLRCSSQSGHNTVSWYQQALGQGPQFIFQYYREEENGRGNFPPRFSGLQFPNYSSELNVNALELDDSALYLCASSLRGGEETQYFGPGTRLLVL.

This clone is a singleton in its sample. The CDR3 region has the DNA TGTGCCATCAGTGAGGTGGGGGCGAGAGATACGCAGTATTTT. Its protein product is CAISEVGARDTQYF. V gene TRBV10-3 combines with J gene TRBJ2-3, with D possibly matching TRBD1 (6 bases). The germline CDR1 and CDR2 sequences are ENHRY and SYGVKD. The CDR3 spans 14 residues. Trimming pared 2 bases from V and 5 bases from J, leaving 11 bases between.

The chain uses TRBV5-1 and TRBJ2-5; D is unresolved. Trimming left V 0 bases short and J 5 bases short, with 11 bases between. This CDR3 has 14 amino acids. Per germline, CDR1 SGHRS and CDR2 YFSETQ. As DNA, the CDR3 is TGCGCCAGCAGCTTGGCGCCCGGTCGGGAGACCCAGTACTTC. Its translation: CASSLAPGRETQYF. Variable domain in full (rest from reference TRBV5-1 and TRBJ2-5): KAGVTQTPRYLIKTRGQQVTLSCSPISGHRSVSWYQQTPGQGLQFLFEYFSETQRNKGNFPGRFSGRQFSNSRSEMNVSTLELGDSALYLCASSLAPGRETQYFGPGTRLLVL.

The V gene is TRBV6-1, the J gene TRBJ2-7; D may be TRBD2 (5 bases). Trimming stripped 6 bases from V and 4 bases from J, with 10 bases between. Per the germline V gene, CDR1 is MNHNS and CDR2 is SASEGT. CDR3 length: 12 amino acids. For the CDR3, the DNA is TGTGCCAGCAGCCGCACGGGGTACGAGCAGTACTTC. Residues: CASSRTGYEQYF.

Worth noting for this clone: This CDR3 is also generated by other DNA sequences in the sample. The chain links TRBV18 to TRBJ2-5; D is unresolved. CDR3 length: 11 residues. In germline, CDR1 is KGHSH, CDR2 LQKENI. Deletions cut 6 bases from V and 3 bases from J, with 5 bases between. The CDR3 DNA sequence: TGTGCCAGCTCGCTTAAAGAGACCCAGTACTTC. This translates into CASSLKETQYF.

This clone is a singleton in its sample. This sequence joins TRBV29-1 and TRBJ2-3; D may match TRBD1 or TRBD2 (5 bases each). Per germline, CDR1 SQVTM and CDR2 ANQGSEA. Trimming shortened V by 4 bases and J by 6 bases, and 14 bases separated the two germline ends. This CDR3 contains 13 residues. This chain's CDR3 is CSVGELWGDTQYF. The CDR3 nucleotides read TGCAGCGTTGGGGAGCTGTGGGGGGATACGCAGTATTTT.

The chain is built from TRBV9 and TRBJ2-3, with 8 nucleotides matching TRBD2. J gave up 4 bases and V 3 bases, and 13 bases lay outside the gene matches. The CDR3 runs 17 residues. Germline V gene sequence: CDR1 SGDLS, CDR2 YYNGEE. DNA for the CDR3: TGTGCCAGCAGCGGGGGGGCCCAGCGGGAGTTAGCAGATACGCAGTATTTT. As protein: CASSGGAQRELADTQYF.

The chain employs TRBV6-4 and TRBJ2-1; tentatively, D is TRBD1 (6 bases). This CDR3 region has 15 residues. V shed 11 bases and J shed 8 bases, with 25 bases lying between them. The germline CDR1 and CDR2 sequences are MRHNA and SNTAGT. The CDR3 DNA reads as TGTGCCGGCGCGCGTGTGCAGGGGATAGGGTATGAGCAGTTCTTC. Amino acid sequence: CAGARVQGIGYEQFF.

The V gene is TRBV4-2, the J gene TRBJ1-2; D remains ambiguous. V was cut by 1 base and J by 6 bases, with 6 bases left in between. This CDR3 spans 12 amino acids. Germline CDR1 and CDR2: LGHNA and YNFKEQ. CDR3 bases: TGTGCCAGCAGCCAAGCTCTTCATGGCTACACCTTC. It yields the protein CASSQALHGYTF.

V is TRBV5-1 and J is TRBJ2-2; the D gene is possibly TRBD2 (5 bases). V was cut by 7 bases and J by 4 bases, with 23 bases left in between. CDR3 length: 17 amino acids. CDR1 SGHRS and CDR2 YFSETQ come from the germline V gene. CDR3 DNA sequence: TGCGCCAGCGGGCCATTTGAGGGTAGGGCGGTCACCGGGGAGCTGTTTTTT. Its protein product is CASGPFEGRAVTGELFF.

To note about this clone: One end of the junction does not line up with germline, which may come from a read error. The V gene is TRBV2, the J gene TRBJ2-7; D perhaps matches TRBD1 (6 bases). The CDR3 has 15 amino acids. Germline V gene data show CDR1 as SNHLY and CDR2 as FYNNEI. The CDR3 DNA follows: TGTGCCAGCAGAGAAGACAGGACCCCCTCCTACGAGCAGTACTTC. Its translation is CASREDRTPSYEQYF.

The V gene is TRBV5-4, the J gene TRBJ2-2; perhaps TRBD2 as D (5 bases). The length of the CDR3 is 18 residues. The V end was cut by 3 bases, the J end by 0 bases, with 18 bases between. Germline V gene data show CDR1 as SGHNT and CDR2 as YYREEE (reference sequence). For the CDR3, the DNA is TGTGCCAGCAGCTCCCGCGGTGGAGGAGCGGCGAACACCGGGGAGCTGTTTTTT. It yields the protein CASSSRGGGAANTGELFF.

V usage is TRBV5-8 and J usage is TRBJ2-2; unclear D gene. CDR3 length equals 13 residues. Trimming shortened V by 2 bases and J by 7 bases, and 9 bases separated the two germline ends. Germline CDR1 reads SGHTS; CDR2 reads YDEGEE. The CDR3: CASSFHAVGELFF. CDR3 nucleotide sequence: TGTGCCAGCAGCTTTCACGCGGTCGGGGAGCTGTTTTTT. Based on the CDR3 plus reference TRBV5-8 and TRBJ2-2, the full variable domain is EAGVTQSPTHLIKTRGQQATLRCSPISGHTSVYWYQQALGLGLQFLLWYDEGEERNRGNFPPRFSGRQFPNYSSELNVNALELEDSALYLCASSFHAVGELFFGEGSRLTVL.

J is TRBJ2-7 and V is TRBV5-1; D is perhaps TRBD2 (5 bases). Trimming shortened V by 2 bases and J by 0 bases, and 12 bases separated the two germline ends. Germline values: CDR1 SGHRS, CDR2 YFSETQ. This CDR3 is built from 15 residues. CDR3 nucleotide sequence: TGCGCCAGCAGCTTCGGCACGGGAAGCTCCTACGAGCAGTACTTC. This sequence encodes CASSFGTGSSYEQYF.

This clone was observed a single time. The J gene is TRBJ2-1, the V gene TRBV25-1; 10 bases align to TRBD2. V dropped 7 bases and J dropped 7; count of bases not matched to a gene: 7. This CDR3 is built from 14 residues. CDR1 MGHDK and CDR2 SYGVNS come from the germline V gene. In DNA, the CDR3 is TGTGCCAGCACTTTGAGCGGGAGGGGTAATGAGCAGTTCTTC. This encodes CASTLSGRGNEQFF.

This clone has a single count. J is TRBJ2-7 and V is TRBV30, with 7 positions matching TRBD2. V shed 7 bases and J 4 bases; nucleotides not matched to a gene: 13. CDR1 is GTSNPN, CDR2 SVGIG, per germline (reference sequence). CDR3 length: 14 amino acids. The CDR3 loop reads CAYTIKGAGYEQYF. The CDR3 DNA sequence: TGTGCCTATACGATAAAAGGAGCGGGGTACGAGCAGTACTTC.

The chain uses TRBV7-8 and TRBJ1-2; 11 bases are shared with TRBD1. The germline V gene encodes CDR1 SGHVS and CDR2 FQNEAQ. Trimming removed 8 bases from V and 4 bases from J; junction bases left unmatched: 3. The CDR3 extends over 13 amino acids. The CDR3 region is CASGGQGVYGYTF. CDR3 nucleotide sequence: TGTGCCAGCGGGGGACAGGGGGTCTATGGCTACACCTTC. The whole variable domain, filled in from reference TRBV7-8 and TRBJ1-2, reads GAGVSQSPRYKVAKRGQDVALRCDPISGHVSLFWYQQALGQGPEFLTYFQNEAQLDKSGLPSDRFFAERPEGSVSTLKIQRTQQEDSAVYLCASGGQGVYGYTFGSGTRLTVV.

This clone was counted only a few times. The same CDR3 is also encoded by other DNA sequences in this sample. CDR3: CASSQADTQYF. As DNA, the CDR3 is TGCGCCAGCAGCCAAGCAGATACGCAGTATTTT. The chain links TRBV4-1 to TRBJ2-3; D is ambiguous. From germline, CDR1 is MGHRA and CDR2 YSYEKL. The CDR3 length is 11 residues. The germline V and J ends were trimmed by 1 base and 4 bases, with 0 bases remaining between them.

The V gene is TRBV29-1, the J gene TRBJ2-7; D remains unclear. CDR3 length equals 11 residues. Trimming removed 4 bases at V and 3 bases at J, with 7 bases between. The germline V gene has CDR1 SQVTM and CDR2 ANQGSEA. The DNA for the CDR3 is TGCAGCGTTGTATCCAGCTACGAGCAGTACTTC. Amino acid sequence: CSVVSSYEQYF.

This clone has just one count. Within the sample, other DNA sequences also encode this same CDR3. The chain carries TRBV5-1 and TRBJ2-3, with TRBD2 identical over 8 bases. Germline CDR1 is SGHRS and CDR2 is YFSETQ. Trimming removed 0 bases from V and 4 bases from J; junction bases left unmatched: 19. There are 20 residues in the CDR3. The CDR3 reads CASSLAVGGVSGLAADTQYF. For the CDR3, the DNA is TGCGCCAGCAGCTTGGCGGTGGGGGGTGTCAGCGGACTAGCCGCAGATACGCAGTATTTT.

This clone was counted a single time. J is TRBJ1-2 and V is TRBV29-1; no definite D call. Trimming stripped 6 bases from V and 0 bases from J, with 11 bases between. Germline V lookup: CDR1 SQVTM, CDR2 ANQGSEA. This CDR3 is built from 13 residues. In DNA form, the CDR3 reads TGCAGCGTGGACTCAACTACTAACTATGGCTACACCTTC. The encoded protein is CSVDSTTNYGYTF.

The chain links TRBV6-1 to TRBJ2-3; D is unclear. The CDR3 is made up of 12 amino acids. V was trimmed by 10 bases and J by 2 bases, leaving 10 bases between them. From germline, CDR1 is MNHNS and CDR2 SASEGT. DNA of the CDR3: TGTGCCACGCAATATTTCACAGATACGCAGTATTTT. Translated, it gives CATQYFTDTQYF.

The chain links TRBV30 to TRBJ1-3; unclear D gene. The CDR3 spans 12 residues. Trimming removed 3 bases from V and 0 bases from J, with 3 bases in between. Per the germline V gene, CDR1 is GTSNPN and CDR2 is SVGIG (reference sequence). The CDR3 sequence is CAWSPSGNTIYF. The CDR3 coding sequence is TGTGCCTGGAGCCCCTCTGGAAACACCATATATTTT. Using reference TRBV30 and TRBJ1-3 for the parts outside the CDR3, the full variable domain is SQTIHQWPATLVQPVGSPLSLECTVEGTSNPNLYWYRQAAGRGLQLLFYSVGIGQISSEVPQNLSASRPQDRQFILSSKKLLLSDSGFYLCAWSPSGNTIYFGEGSWLTVV.

V gene TRBV5-1 combines with J gene TRBJ1-1; D gene ambiguous. The CDR3 runs 13 residues. Trimming pared 7 bases from V and 0 bases from J, leaving 10 bases between. Germline CDR1 SGHRS, CDR2 YFSETQ. The CDR3 spells CASAAPMNTEAFF. As DNA, the CDR3 is TGCGCCAGCGCCGCCCCAATGAACACTGAAGCTTTCTTT. Looking up the rest from reference TRBV5-1 and TRBJ1-1 gives the full variable domain: KAGVTQTPRYLIKTRGQQVTLSCSPISGHRSVSWYQQTPGQGLQFLFEYFSETQRNKGNFPGRFSGRQFSNSRSEMNVSTLELGDSALYLCASAAPMNTEAFFGQGTRLTVV.

V usage is TRBV6-5 and J usage is TRBJ2-2, with 7 nucleotides matching TRBD2. V was pared by 8 bases and J by 6 bases, with 9 bases of the junction left unmatched. CDR3 size: 14 residues. CDR1 and CDR2 (germline): MNHEY, SVGAGI. The CDR3 sequence is CASRALGGSGELFF. The CDR3 DNA sequence: TGTGCCAGCCGGGCTTTGGGAGGGTCCGGGGAGCTGTTTTTT.